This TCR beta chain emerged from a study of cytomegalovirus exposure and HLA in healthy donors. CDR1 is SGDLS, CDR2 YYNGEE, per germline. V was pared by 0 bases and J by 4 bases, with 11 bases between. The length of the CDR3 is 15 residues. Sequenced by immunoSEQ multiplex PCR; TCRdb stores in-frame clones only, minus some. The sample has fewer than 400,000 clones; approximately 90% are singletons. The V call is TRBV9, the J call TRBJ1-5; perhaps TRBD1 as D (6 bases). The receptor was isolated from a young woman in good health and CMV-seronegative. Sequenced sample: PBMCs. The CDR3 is CASSVGGGLNQPQHF. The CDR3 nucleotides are TGTGCCAGCAGCGTAGGGGGGGGGCTGAATCAGCCCCAGCATTTT.